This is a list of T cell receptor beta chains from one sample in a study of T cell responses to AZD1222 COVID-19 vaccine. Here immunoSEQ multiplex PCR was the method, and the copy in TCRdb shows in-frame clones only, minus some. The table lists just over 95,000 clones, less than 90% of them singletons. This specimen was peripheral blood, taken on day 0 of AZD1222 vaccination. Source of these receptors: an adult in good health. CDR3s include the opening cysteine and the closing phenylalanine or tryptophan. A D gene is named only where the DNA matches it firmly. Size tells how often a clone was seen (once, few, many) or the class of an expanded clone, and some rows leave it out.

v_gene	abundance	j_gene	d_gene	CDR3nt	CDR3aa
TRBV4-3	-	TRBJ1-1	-	TGCGCCAGTACGTGGGGGGTTCGCACTGAAGCTTTCTTT	CASTWGVRTEAFF
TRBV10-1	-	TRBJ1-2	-	TGCGCTCATAGAGTCAGGGATGGCTACACCTTC	CAHRVRDGYTF
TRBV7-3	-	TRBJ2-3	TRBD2	TGTGCCAGCAGCTTATCGCCTAGCGGGGGCACAGATACGCAGTATTTT	CASSLSPSGGTDTQYF
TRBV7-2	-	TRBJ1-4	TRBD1	TGTGCCAGCAGCCCGACAGGGCTTCTGGAAAAACTGTTTTTT	CASSPTGLLEKLFF
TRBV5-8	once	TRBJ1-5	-	TGTGCCAGCAGCGGGGACATCCCATATAGCAATCAGCCCCAGCATTTT	CASSGDIPYSNQPQHF
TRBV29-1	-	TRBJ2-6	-	TGCAGCGTTGTGCAGGGCTCTGGGGCCAACGTCCTGACTTTC	CSVVQGSGANVLTF
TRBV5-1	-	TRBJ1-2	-	TGCGCCAGCAGCTTGGCCCTGGTGGTGGGGGCGGATGGCTACACCTTC	CASSLALVVGADGYTF
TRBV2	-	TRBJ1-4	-	TGTGCCAGCAACCAAGGTGAAAAACTGTTTTTT	CASNQGEKLFF
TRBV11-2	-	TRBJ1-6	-	TGTGCCAGCAGCCCCTCCGTGGGGCAGGCCTATAATTCACCCCTCCACTTT	CASSPSVGQAYNSPLHF
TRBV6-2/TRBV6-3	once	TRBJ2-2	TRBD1	TGTGCCAGCAGTTTACCCGGGACAGGGCGTGCCGGGGAGCTGTTTTTT	CASSLPGTGRAGELFF
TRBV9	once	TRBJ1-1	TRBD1	TGTGCCAGCAGCGAGACAGGGGCGACGAACACTGAAGCTTTCTTT	CASSETGATNTEAFF
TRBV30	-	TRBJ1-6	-	TGTGCCTGGAGTGTATTCGAGAATTCACCCCTCCACTTT	CAWSVFENSPLHF
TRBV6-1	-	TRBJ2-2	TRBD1	TGTGCCAGCAGTGCCCGACAGGGGACGATTGGCACCGGGGAGCTGTTTTTT	CASSARQGTIGTGELFF
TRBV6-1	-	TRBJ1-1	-	TGTGCCAGCAGTGAATATGTCCGCAGGTACACTGAAGCTTTCTTT	CASSEYVRRYTEAFF
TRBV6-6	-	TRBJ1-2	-	TGTGCCAGCAGTTGGGATGGCTACACCTTC	CASSWDGYTF
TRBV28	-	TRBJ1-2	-	TGTGCCAGCAGTTTGGATGACCGAAGGAACTATGGCTACACCTTC	CASSLDDRRNYGYTF
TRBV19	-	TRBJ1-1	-	TGTGCCAGTAAGGGCCAGCAGTTGAACACTGAAGCTTTCTTT	CASKGQQLNTEAFF
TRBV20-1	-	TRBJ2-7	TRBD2	TGCAGTGCTAGTAAATTAGCGGGGTTCTCCTACGAGCAGTACTTC	CSASKLAGFSYEQYF
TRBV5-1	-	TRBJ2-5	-	TGCGCCAGCAGCTCTCGGGGGCAAGAGACCCAGTACTTC	CASSSRGQETQYF
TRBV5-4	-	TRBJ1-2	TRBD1	TGTGCCAGCAGCCCGGGACAGGGCCTTTATGGCTACACCTTC	CASSPGQGLYGYTF
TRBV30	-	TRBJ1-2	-	TGTGCCTGGAGTCTTCTCTATGGCTACACCTTC	CAWSLLYGYTF
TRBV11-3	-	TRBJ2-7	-	TGTGCCAGCAGCTTCGAACAGGGTTACGAGCAGTACTTC	CASSFEQGYEQYF
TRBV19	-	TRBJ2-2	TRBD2	TGTGCCAGTAGTAAGGTCGGACTAGCGGGTATCACCGGGGAGCTGTTTTTT	CASSKVGLAGITGELFF
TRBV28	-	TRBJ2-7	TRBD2	TGTGCCAGCGGTCCGGGACTAGCCGACGAGCAGTACTTC	CASGPGLADEQYF
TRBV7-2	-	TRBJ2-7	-	TGTGCCAGCAGCTCTACAGCTTTGGTACCCTCCTACGAGCAGTACTTC	CASSSTALVPSYEQYF
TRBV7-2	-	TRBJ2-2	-	TGTGCCAGCAGTTCTTTGGTGGACACCGGGGAGCTGTTTTTT	CASSSLVDTGELFF
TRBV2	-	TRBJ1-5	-	TGTGCCACCTCCGGCGGGACTAGCAATCAGCCCCAGCATTTT	CATSGGTSNQPQHF
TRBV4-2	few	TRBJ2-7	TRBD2	TGTGCCAGCAGCCTGTCACTAGCGGGGGGCCACGAGCAGTACTTC	CASSLSLAGGHEQYF
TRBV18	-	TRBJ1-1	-	TGTGCCAGCTCACCTTTACAGGAGCTAATGAACACTGAAGCTTTCTTT	CASSPLQELMNTEAFF
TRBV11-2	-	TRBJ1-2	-	TGTGCCAGCAGCCCCTTGACAGTATCTATAACCTTC	CASSPLTVSITF
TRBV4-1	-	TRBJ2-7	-	TGCGCCAGCAGCCACCCTGGGGGGCTATCCTACGAGCAGTACTTC	CASSHPGGLSYEQYF
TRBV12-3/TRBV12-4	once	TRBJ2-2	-	TGTGCCAGCAGTTCCCACTTACCCGGGGAGCTGTTTTTT	CASSSHLPGELFF
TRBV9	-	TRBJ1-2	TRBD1	TGTGCCAGCAGCGTAGGGGGACAGGTCCGAACCGCCTATGGCTACACCTTC	CASSVGGQVRTAYGYTF
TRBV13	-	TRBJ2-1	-	TGTGCCAGCAGCTCCAGAAGACAAAACAATGAGCAGTTCTTC	CASSSRRQNNEQFF
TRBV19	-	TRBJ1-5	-	TGTGCCAGTGAAATTGGTGGGACCCATCAGCCCCAGCATTTT	CASEIGGTHQPQHF
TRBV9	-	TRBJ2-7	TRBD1	TGTGCCAGCAGCGTAGGGGACAGGGTCGGCGAGCAGTACTTC	CASSVGDRVGEQYF
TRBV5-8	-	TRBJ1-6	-	TGTGCCAGCAGCGCCGACGGGGGGCAGAATTCACCCCTCCACTTT	CASSADGGQNSPLHF
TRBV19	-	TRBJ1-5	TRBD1	TGTGCCAGTAGGGACAGGTCCGGTACGGGCAATCAGCCCCAGCATTTT	CASRDRSGTGNQPQHF
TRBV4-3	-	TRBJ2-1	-	TGCGCCAGCAGCCAAGAAGGGGACGGCGTCTACAATGAGCAGTTCTTC	CASSQEGDGVYNEQFF
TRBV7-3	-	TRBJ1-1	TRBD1	TGTGCCAGCAGCTTATCGGGACAGGGCGGTATCGCTTTCTTT	CASSLSGQGGIAFF
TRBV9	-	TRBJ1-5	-	TGTGCCAGCAGTATAGGGGGGGGCAGACAGCCCCAGCATTTT	CASSIGGGRQPQHF
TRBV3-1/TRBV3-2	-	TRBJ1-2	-	TGTGCCAGCAGCCAAGAACGGTGGACAGCCCTATTGAGGGGCTACACCTTC	CASSQERWTALLRGYTF
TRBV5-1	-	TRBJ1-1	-	TGCGCCAGCAGCTTTTCCGCAGATCGCGAAGCTTTCTTT	CASSFSADREAFF
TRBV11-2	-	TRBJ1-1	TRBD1	TGTGCCAGCAGCTCCGTCAGGGGGCCAATGGGCACTGAAGCTTTCTTT	CASSSVRGPMGTEAFF
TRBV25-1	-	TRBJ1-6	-	TGTGCCAGCAGTGAATACGGGTCTTCACCCCTCCACTTT	CASSEYGSSPLHF
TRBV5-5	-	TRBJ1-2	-	TGTGCCAGCAGCTTTAACCAGGGAAGAATGGGCTACACCTTC	CASSFNQGRMGYTF
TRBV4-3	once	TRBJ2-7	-	TGCGCCAGCAGCCAAGGGGAGGACCAAGAGCAGTACTTC	CASSQGEDQEQYF
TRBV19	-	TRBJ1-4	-	TGTGCCAGTAGTATGAACTCGGTGGCAACTAATGAAAAACTGTTTTTT	CASSMNSVATNEKLFF
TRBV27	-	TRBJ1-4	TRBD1	TGTGCCAGCAGTCTATTACATGGACAGGGAGGAAGGGAAAAACTGTTTTTT	CASSLLHGQGGREKLFF
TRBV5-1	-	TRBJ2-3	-	TGCGCCAGCCTCCCGGAGGGGCATACAGATACGCAGTATTTT	CASLPEGHTDTQYF
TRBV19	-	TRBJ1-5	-	TGTGCCAGTAGTACCTACCAGGTGGAACGGTACTATAGCAATCAGCCCCAGCATTTT	CASSTYQVERYYSNQPQHF
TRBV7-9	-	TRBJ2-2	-	TGTGCCAGCAGCTTACTGGAGGGGGACACCGGGGAGCTGTTTTTT	CASSLLEGDTGELFF
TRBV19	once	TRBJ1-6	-	TGTGCCAGTAGTACCGTCTCCGGGAACTCCTATAATTCACCCCTCCACTTT	CASSTVSGNSYNSPLHF
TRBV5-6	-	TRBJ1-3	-	TGTGCCAGCAGCTTGGCGGCCGGAAACACCATATATTTT	CASSLAAGNTIYF
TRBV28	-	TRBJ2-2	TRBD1	TGTGCCAGCAGAGCCCGGGACAGCAGTCGAACCGGGGAGCTGTTTTTT	CASRARDSSRTGELFF